This is a list of T cell receptor beta chains from one sample in a study of T cell changes during pregnancy in multiple sclerosis. Measured with immunoSEQ multiplex PCR; TCRdb has only the in-frame clones, and not every one. This table holds roughly 40,000 clones, about nine tenths found once. The source was CD4+ T cells from peripheral blood mononuclear cells, collected before pregnancy. The receptors were gathered from a female donor with multiple sclerosis, enrolled in a pregnancy study. CDR3s include the opening cysteine and the closing phenylalanine or tryptophan. The D gene is left open where the match is weak. Size tells how often a clone was seen (once, few, many) or the class of an expanded clone, and some rows leave it out.

abundance,j_gene,v_gene,d_gene,CDR3nt,CDR3aa
.,TRBJ1-1,TRBV7-3,.,TGTGCCAGCAGCGCCGGGATTGGAACTGAAGCTTTCTTT,CASSAGIGTEAFF
.,TRBJ2-5,TRBV28,TRBD2,TGTGCCAGCCCCCCTCCCATGGGCGGGAGGGCCGAGGTGGGAGAGACCCAGTACTTC,CASPPPMGGRAEVGETQYF
few,TRBJ1-1,TRBV18,.,TGTGCCAGCTCACCATCACGGACAGAGAACACTGAAGCTTTCTTT,CASSPSRTENTEAFF
.,TRBJ2-2,TRBV7-3,.,TGTGCCAGCAGTCCCCAGTTAGGGGAGCTGTTTTTT,CASSPQLGELFF
.,TRBJ2-3,TRBV5-1,.,TGCGCCAGCACCCCCACATGGGGCGGGGGCGCGGAGGATACGCAGTATTTT,CASTPTWGGGAEDTQYF
.,TRBJ2-1,TRBV5-4,.,TGTGCCAGCAGCTCACGGACTACAGACAATGAGCAGTTCTTC,CASSSRTTDNEQFF
.,TRBJ1-1,TRBV21-1,.,TGTGCCAGCAGCACAAAGAGGTCTCCGGGAAACACTGAAGCTTTCTTT,CASSTKRSPGNTEAFF
once,TRBJ1-4,TRBV6-1,.,TGTGCCAGCTCAACAGACGGGGAAACTAATGAAAAACTGTTTTTT,CASSTDGETNEKLFF
.,TRBJ2-1,TRBV2,TRBD2,TGTGCCAGCAGCGGGACTAGCGGGAGATCCTACAATGAGCAGTTCTTC,CASSGTSGRSYNEQFF
.,TRBJ2-3,TRBV12-5,TRBD2,TGTGCTAGTGGTTTCAACCGAAGGACTAGCGGGCGCACAGATACGCAGTATTTT,CASGFNRRTSGRTDTQYF
.,TRBJ2-1,TRBV7-2,.,TGTGCCAGCAGCTCATCGGGCCCTAGCCGACTACAGGGGCAGTTCTTC,CASSSSGPSRLQGQFF
.,TRBJ1-2,TRBV9,.,TGTGCCAGCAGCGTAGTACATGGCTATGGCTACACCTTC,CASSVVHGYGYTF